This T cell receptor (beta chain) was profiled in a study of CD8 T cells in Susac syndrome. Random hexamers were used to reverse transcribe an amount of about 0.45 to 1 ug RNA. Using its own MiXCR run on the immunoSEQ multiplex PCR reads, TCRdb lists one record per CDR3 protein. The top ten hold 0.15% to 0.2% of the sample, which has 150,000 or so distinct CDR3 sequences, 85% to 95% seen once. The germline V and J ends were trimmed by 4 bases and 2 bases, with 18 bases remaining between them. The germline V gene encodes CDR1 SGHNT and CDR2 YYREEE (reference sequence). This CDR3 is built from 16 residues.

The V gene is TRBV5-4, the J gene TRBJ1-1; D may be TRBD1 (6 bases). The TCR comes from a human donor with Susac syndrome. Specimen: CD4+ T cells from PBMCs. The CDR3 sequence is CASSGSKRDTNTEAFF. The CDR3 DNA sequence: TGTGCCAGCAGCGGTTCTAAGCGGGACACTAACACTGAAGCTTTCTTT.